These T cell receptor beta chains were read from a single sample in a study of blood T cell repertoires in COVID-19. Libraries were prepared by immunoSEQ multiplex PCR; TCRdb keeps only in-frame clonotypes and omits some of them. The sample has some 220,000 clones, 80% seen once. Sequencing was carried out using peripheral blood. The receptors here all came from a woman between 65 and 79 years old with acute or convalescent COVID-19. Both conserved end residues are part of each CDR3. The D gene is left open where the match is weak. Expanded clones get a size class; other rows say once, few or many, or leave the size out.

d_gene	j_gene	abundance	v_gene	CDR3nt	CDR3aa
-	TRBJ1-3	-	TRBV7-2	TGTGCCAGCAGCACCGCGCGGGGGGGCGTTGGAAACACCATATATTTT	CASSTARGGVGNTIYF
-	TRBJ1-5	-	TRBV18	TGTGCCAGCTCACCGTTGACAGTTAATCAGCCCCAGCATTTT	CASSPLTVNQPQHF
-	TRBJ2-2	-	TRBV18	TGTGCCAGCTCACCCGCGTCAGGGACATCCGGGGAGCTGTTTTTT	CASSPASGTSGELFF
-	TRBJ2-1	-	TRBV3-1/TRBV3-2	TGTGCCAGCAGCCCCGTCAAACCTGCTAATTTCTTC	CASSPVKPANFF
-	TRBJ2-1	-	TRBV3-1/TRBV3-2	TGTGCCAGCAGTCCCGGGACTCAACAGTTCTTC	CASSPGTQQFF
TRBD2	TRBJ2-1	-	TRBV19	TGTGCCAGTAGTATTAGCGGGGGGGCCTACAATGAGCAGTTCTTC	CASSISGGAYNEQFF
TRBD1	TRBJ1-1	-	TRBV6-6	TGTGCCACCATAGTGAGAGGGGGCTCGGACACTGAAGCTTTCTTT	CATIVRGGSDTEAFF
-	TRBJ1-1	-	TRBV6-5	TGTGCCAGCAGTTACCTGACGGGAGAAGCTTTCTTT	CASSYLTGEAFF
TRBD1	TRBJ2-7	-	TRBV2	TGTGCCAGCAATCCGGGACAGGGTCTCTACGAGCAGTACTTC	CASNPGQGLYEQYF
-	TRBJ2-7	-	TRBV7-2	TGTGCCAGCAGCCCAGACTACGAGCAGTACTTC	CASSPDYEQYF
TRBD2	TRBJ2-1	once	TRBV20-1	TGCAGTGCTAGTGTCCCGGGACTAGCGGTCAATGAGCAGTTCTTC	CSASVPGLAVNEQFF
TRBD1	TRBJ2-1	-	TRBV4-3	TGCGCCAGCAGCCAAGACCCAGGGGGTTGGGACAATGAGCAGTTCTTC	CASSQDPGGWDNEQFF
-	TRBJ2-1	-	TRBV9	TGTGCCAGCAGCGCCCCGACATCTTCCTACAATGAGCAGTTCTTC	CASSAPTSSYNEQFF
-	TRBJ2-7	-	TRBV19	TGTGCCAGTAGGAACTCCCAGGACAACGAGCAGTACTTC	CASRNSQDNEQYF
TRBD1	TRBJ2-2	few	TRBV6-1	TGTGCCAGCAGTGGGCCAGGGGGCTCTCTGGCCGGGGAGCTGTTTTTT	CASSGPGGSLAGELFF
TRBD2	TRBJ2-5	-	TRBV2	TGTGCCAGCAGGCAGAGCGGGGGGAGGGAGACCCAGTACTTC	CASRQSGGRETQYF
TRBD1	TRBJ2-5	-	TRBV25-1	TGTGCCAGCAGGCCCGACAGGGGGCAGGAGACCCAGTACTTC	CASRPDRGQETQYF
TRBD1	TRBJ1-1	-	TRBV6-6	TGTGCCAGCAATGACAGGGGAAACACTGAAGCTTTCTTT	CASNDRGNTEAFF
TRBD1	TRBJ2-7	-	TRBV7-9	TGTGCCAGCACTGGGACAGGTTCTTCCTACGAGCAGTACTTC	CASTGTGSSYEQYF
TRBD1	TRBJ1-2	-	TRBV5-6	TGTGCCAGCAGCCGGCCGGGACAGGTCTATGGCTACACCTTC	CASSRPGQVYGYTF
TRBD1	TRBJ2-1	-	TRBV5-1	TGCGCCAGCAGCTTGAGTGGGACAGGGAGCTCCTACAATGAGCAGTTCTTC	CASSLSGTGSSYNEQFF
-	TRBJ2-3	-	TRBV7-3	TGTGCCAGCAGCTTAACCCCCGGGAGCACAGATACGCAGTATTTT	CASSLTPGSTDTQYF
-	TRBJ2-3	-	TRBV5-1	TGCGCCAGCGGAAGACTAGGTTCGGTCACAGATACGCAGTATTTT	CASGRLGSVTDTQYF
-	TRBJ1-2	-	TRBV29-1	TGCAGCGCCAAGACAGGCAACTATGGCTACACCTTC	CSAKTGNYGYTF
TRBD1	TRBJ2-3	-	TRBV5-1	TGCGCCAGCAGCTTGGTGACAGGGCACACAGATACGCAGTATTTT	CASSLVTGHTDTQYF
-	TRBJ2-7	-	TRBV7-6	TGTGCCAGCAGCTTAGCGGAGGGGACCTACGAGCAGTACTTC	CASSLAEGTYEQYF
-	TRBJ2-3	few	TRBV4-3	TGCGCCAGCAGCCAAGAACACCGGACAGACTATAGCACAGATACGCAGTATTTT	CASSQEHRTDYSTDTQYF
-	TRBJ1-1	-	TRBV19	TGTGCCAGTAGGACCGGGACACCCAACACTGAAGCTTTCTTT	CASRTGTPNTEAFF
TRBD2	TRBJ2-7	-	TRBV19	TGTGCCAGTAGCCCCGGGGGAGGGCCCTACGAGCAGTACTTC	CASSPGGGPYEQYF
-	TRBJ1-5	-	TRBV5-5	TGTGCCAGCAGCTTGGGAACAACGGGGGGTAGCAATCAGCCCCAGCATTTT	CASSLGTTGGSNQPQHF
-	TRBJ2-3	-	TRBV14	TGTGCCAGCAGCCAGACTGCCACAGATACGCAGTATTTT	CASSQTATDTQYF
-	TRBJ1-3	-	TRBV3-1/TRBV3-2	TGTGCCAGCAGCCAGTCCCCCCGGGGGTCTGGAAACACCATATATTTT	CASSQSPRGSGNTIYF
TRBD1	TRBJ1-1	-	TRBV5-5	TGTGCCAGCAGCTCAACAGGGGACAGCACTGAAGCTTTCTTT	CASSSTGDSTEAFF
TRBD1	TRBJ1-5	-	TRBV10-3	TGTGCCATCACGAGGGGGCGTGAGGAGCCCCAGCATTTT	CAITRGREEPQHF
TRBD2	TRBJ2-2	few	TRBV10-2	TGCGCCAGCAGTGAATCGAGCGGGGGATGGGGGGAGCTGTTTTTT	CASSESSGGWGELFF
-	TRBJ2-2	-	TRBV5-1	TGCGCCAGCAGGGCATCCCGGGACACCAACCTTAACACCGGGGAGCTGTTTTTT	CASRASRDTNLNTGELFF
TRBD1	TRBJ1-1	once	TRBV11-2	TGTGCCAGCAGCTCCCTCCGGACAGGCCGAGAAGCTTTCTTT	CASSSLRTGREAFF
-	TRBJ2-6	-	TRBV11-3	TGTGCCAGCAGCTTCCTTGGGGCCAACGTCCTGGCTTTC	CASSFLGANVLAF
-	TRBJ2-3	-	TRBV4-1	TGCGCCAGCAGCCAACAGGATACGCAGTATTTT	CASSQQDTQYF
TRBD1	TRBJ1-6	-	TRBV7-2	TGTGCCAGCAGCCCCCAGCCAGGGGGTAATTCACCCCTCCACTTT	CASSPQPGGNSPLHF
-	TRBJ2-2	-	TRBV7-2	TGTGCCAGCAGCTTAGAACTCTACACCGGGGAGCTGTTTTTT	CASSLELYTGELFF
-	TRBJ2-3	few	TRBV2	TGTGCCAGCCGGAAGGAGGGGGCTGGCACAGATACGCAGTATTTT	CASRKEGAGTDTQYF
TRBD1	TRBJ1-1	-	TRBV12-5	TGTGCTAGTGGTTTGCTCACAGGGGGCACTGAAGCTTTCTTT	CASGLLTGGTEAFF
-	TRBJ1-6	-	TRBV6-2/TRBV6-3	TGTGCCAGCAGTTACTCGACTCAGGATGGGGGCGGTAGGAATTCACCCCTCCACTTT	CASSYSTQDGGGRNSPLHF
-	TRBJ1-3	-	TRBV7-8	TGTGCCAGCAGCTCAAGGGGTTCTGGAAACACCATATATTTT	CASSSRGSGNTIYF
-	TRBJ1-5	-	TRBV2	TGTGCCAGCGCTAAGCGGGACGCAAGCCTTAGCAATCAGCCCCAGCATTTT	CASAKRDASLSNQPQHF
TRBD1	TRBJ1-5	-	TRBV4-1	TGCGCCAGCAGCCAAGGGTCAGGGGGAACCAATCAGCCCCAGCATTTT	CASSQGSGGTNQPQHF
TRBD2	TRBJ2-2	-	TRBV5-1	TGCGCCAGCAGCTTGGGTGCAGCGGGGCACGAGGAGCTGTTTTTT	CASSLGAAGHEELFF
TRBD1	TRBJ2-5	once	TRBV6-2/TRBV6-3	TGTGCCAGCAGTTCCGGGGGACAGGCCGCGAAAGAGACCCAGTACTTC	CASSSGGQAAKETQYF
TRBD2	TRBJ2-5	-	TRBV4-3	TGCGCCAGCAGCCAAGAGGTCGGGAGGTGGGAGACCCAGTACTTC	CASSQEVGRWETQYF
TRBD1	TRBJ1-5	once	TRBV28	TGTGCCAGCACGCCAGGGGGCCGGAGCAATCAGCCCCAGCATTTT	CASTPGGRSNQPQHF
TRBD2	TRBJ2-3	once	TRBV24-1	TGTGCCACCGGACAGACTGGAACTAGCGGGGCCCCAGATACGCAGTATTTT	CATGQTGTSGAPDTQYF
TRBD1	TRBJ2-5	-	TRBV29-1	TGCAGCGTGGACGGGACAGAGGAGACCCAGTACTTC	CSVDGTEETQYF
-	TRBJ2-5	-	TRBV11-2	TGTGCCAGCGGAAAACTCCGGGCAGGGGAAGAGACCCAGTACTTC	CASGKLRAGEETQYF
-	TRBJ1-4	-	TRBV6-5	TGTGCCAGCAGTCCCCCCCAAGGGGTCGGTGAAAAACTGTTTTTT	CASSPPQGVGEKLFF
TRBD2	TRBJ2-2	-	TRBV3-1/TRBV3-2	TGTGCCAGCAGTCGAAGACTAGCGGGTTTCGACACCGGGGAGCTGTTTTTT	CASSRRLAGFDTGELFF
TRBD1	TRBJ2-7	-	TRBV11-2	TGTGCCAGCAGCCCAGTCAGGGGGCCCTACGAGCAGTACTTC	CASSPVRGPYEQYF
TRBD2	TRBJ2-5	once	TRBV5-1	TGCGCCAGCAGTGAGCCGGGGGGGCAAGAGACCCAGTACTTC	CASSEPGGQETQYF
TRBD1	TRBJ1-2	-	TRBV5-6	TGTGCCAGCCGCCTGGGCCCGACAGGGCCAAACTATGGCTACACCTTC	CASRLGPTGPNYGYTF
TRBD2	TRBJ2-4	-	TRBV11-3	TGTGCCAGCAGCTTAGGCCGGACTAGCGGGGCTCTTAACATTCAGTACTTC	CASSLGRTSGALNIQYF